This TCR beta chain stems from a study of control samples from healthy donors and cancer patients. TCRdb keeps only in-frame clones here, not all; method: immunoSEQ multiplex PCR. In the table there are over 75,000 clones, 91% of which are singletons. The origin of this receptor is a man aged 25-40 years in good health. The sequencing sample was made of blood.

Here the CDR3 DNA reads TGCAGCGTCCCCGGCAGGGGAAGTGAAGAGACCCAGTACTTC. This sequence encodes CSVPGRGSEETQYF. This chain joins TRBV29-1 and TRBJ2-5; D is possibly TRBD1 (6 bases). This CDR3 comprises 14 residues. Germline CDR1 and CDR2: SQVTM and ANQGSEA. The V and J ends lost 6 bases and 3 bases respectively, with 17 bases between them. The entire variable domain, with the rest obtained from reference TRBV29-1 and TRBJ2-5, is as follows: SAVISQKPSRDICQRGTSLTIQCQVDSQVTMMFWYRQQPGQSLTLIATANQGSEATYESGFVIDKFPISRPNLTFSTLTVSNMSPEDSSIYLCSVPGRGSEETQYFGPGTRLLVL.